These 4 T cell receptor beta chains originate from one sample sequenced in a study of siplizumab effects on memory and regulatory T cells. Clones were read by immunoSEQ multiplex PCR, and TCRdb kept only the in-frame ones, dropping some. This table has over 100,000 clones, 93% appearing once. The sample taken for sequencing was non-Treg CD4+ T cells sorted from blood. All receptors come from a human donor in good health.

The rearrangement joins TRBV5-1 to TRBJ1-3; a weak D match, TRBD1 (5 bases). Per the germline V gene, CDR1 is SGHRS and CDR2 is YFSETQ. V lost 5 bases and J lost 0, with 12 bases in between. There are 15 residues in the CDR3. The DNA of the CDR3 is TGCGCCAGCAGTGCTGGACATAGCTCTGGAAACACCATATATTTT. Residues: CASSAGHSSGNTIYF.

This CDR3 reads CASSLEEGTETQYF. The CDR3 coding sequence is TGTGCCAGCAGCTTAGAGGAGGGGACAGAGACCCAGTACTTC. V usage is TRBV7-6 and J usage is TRBJ2-5; D perhaps matches TRBD2 (6 bases). In germline, CDR1 is SGHVS, CDR2 FNYEAQ. V was shortened by 1 base and J by 4 bases, with 10 bases between the two germline ends. CDR3 length equals 14 residues.

The rearrangement links TRBV5-1 to TRBJ2-3; 12 positions agree with TRBD1. Germline values: CDR1 SGHRS, CDR2 YFSETQ. The CDR3 is 19 amino acids. With 0 bases clipped from V and 8 bases from J, the junction kept 16 bases outside the gene matches. The DNA of the CDR3 is TGCGCCAGCAGCTTGGCCTCGGGGACAGGGGGCAGGACTCCGGGTACGCAGTATTTT. Translation gives CASSLASGTGGRTPGTQYF.

The chain is built from TRBV30 and TRBJ2-7, with D uncertain. V gave up 2 bases and J gave up 2 bases, with 4 bases separating them. CDR3 length: 11 amino acids. Looked up from germline, CDR1 is GTSNPN and CDR2 is SVGIG (reference sequence). The CDR3 sequence: CAWSPAYEQYF. The DNA for the CDR3 is TGTGCCTGGAGTCCCGCCTACGAGCAGTACTTC.